Described below is a single T cell receptor beta chain sequence and its context. This clonotype has at least ten counts. Its binding antigen is unknown. Per-nucleotide qualities are absent, and no much larger clonotype sits a single base away. These data come from a study of T cell repertoires in cytomegalovirus infection (dated by TCRdb to between 2019 and 2020). Turning to the overall study: Donor HLA type was relevant to the analysis, because carriage of CMV infection together with the matching HLA type was indicated by public TCR beta signatures.

The instrument given in TCRdb is Illumina HiSeq 1500. TCRdb reworked the public reads: Q25 trimming with fastp, MiXCR clone assembly, productive beta chains retained. Rows with a matching CDR3 protein are joined into one entry that keeps the most common DNA and genes. This sample gives over 250,000 distinct CDR3 sequences in total; about 23% of them show up just once. The ten largest account for around 13% of the sample. CDR1 and CDR2, looked up from the germline V gene, are MDHEN and SYDVKM. The V end loses 3 bases and the J end loses 0 bases, and a stretch of 9 bases separates them. The CDR3 runs 16 amino acids, cysteine and phenylalanine included. The kept DNA is CDR3 alone, 48 bases in frame from the first base. Findings and caveats that apply to the study as a whole: In the ex vivo response, HLA-C-restricted CMV-specific TCR beta clonotypes were dominant, and in two of eight donors the single most frequent clonotype came from this HLA-C-restricted group. In both this cohort and an independent cohort of over 350 donors, the cumulative frequency of public TCR beta family members distinguished carriers of CMV infection plus the relevant HLA type.

The sequenced material came from PBMCs. The clonotype comes from a human donor in good health (CMV status not recorded). Some clones in this sample may be carry-over from other donors' samples. This sequence uses TRBV28 and TRBJ1-6; a confident D gene designation cannot be given. The nucleotides read TGTGCCAGCAGTTTGATCCTGAGCTCCTATAATTCACCCCTCCACTTT. Translated, this is CASSLILSSYNSPLHF.